Listed below are T cell receptor beta chains from one sample, sequenced in a study of lymphopenia after photon versus proton radiotherapy. The data were produced by immunoSEQ multiplex PCR, yet TCRdb's version contains in-frame clones alone and is incomplete. The sample contains approximately 24,000 clones, around 84% of which appear only once. The source material was peripheral blood, sampled from a patient treated with photon-based radiotherapy. The origin of the receptors is a man aged 40-50 years with gastric cancer. Both conserved end residues are trimmed from each CDR3. For some rows the clone size is stated as once, few or many, or as a class when expanded; others skip it.

clone_size	v_call	j_call	cdr3_aa
.	TRBV6-6	TRBJ1-6	ASSPQGSYNSPLH
once	TRBV19	TRBJ2-5	ASSTTGVETQY
.	TRBV5-4	TRBJ1-1	ASTLDSMNTEAF
.	TRBV4-3	TRBJ2-3	ASSQDPVRVDTQY
.	TRBV7-9	TRBJ2-1	ASSSTWISYNEQF
.	TRBV7-6	TRBJ1-2	ASSLGAQGYGYT
few	TRBV6-5	TRBJ2-2	ASSYAGGSTGELF
once	TRBV29-1	TRBJ1-1	SGQNTEAF
once	TRBV14	TRBJ2-5	ASSQEKGLGPQETQY
.	TRBV4-3	TRBJ2-1	ASSQEVPQSFYNEQF
.	TRBV27	TRBJ2-7	ASSLMEQY
.	TRBV28	TRBJ2-2	ASSFSGRATTGELF
few	TRBV7-2	TRBJ2-5	ASSLYAGGRETQY
.	TRBV6-6	TRBJ1-5	ASRLPGGHQPQH
.	TRBV7-2	TRBJ2-3	ASSLARSAYTQY
.	TRBV6-1	TRBJ1-1	ASRGLMVDTEAF
few	TRBV18	TRBJ1-5	ASSPETGISNQPQH
.	TRBV5-1	TRBJ2-5	ASSNRLETQY
.	TRBV5-6	TRBJ2-5	ASFLRGLAGGRETQY
once	TRBV12-1	TRBJ2-3	ASSFGRAGGPDTQY
.	TRBV7-8	TRBJ1-5	ASRADGYSNQPQH
.	TRBV11-3	TRBJ2-3	ASSLGGGNTDTQY
.	TRBV11-2	TRBJ1-5	ASSLAGVNQPQH
.	TRBV9	TRBJ2-5	ASSPWGGRQETQY
.	TRBV29-1	TRBJ2-7	SVGKVSGGIDVEQY
.	TRBV9	TRBJ1-4	ASSVRGQGVGEKLF
.	TRBV7-3	TRBJ1-5	ASRKRQPQH
.	TRBV10-3	TRBJ1-5	ATGEGGQPQH
.	TRBV10-3	TRBJ2-3	AIRGGQDKADTQY
.	TRBV2	TRBJ2-7	ASSLTSSSYEQY
.	TRBV7-2	TRBJ1-2	ASSFTANYGYT
few	TRBV10-3	TRBJ1-5	AISESTGGSQPQH
.	TRBV6-1	TRBJ1-5	ASRVGSDQPQH
.	TRBV30	TRBJ1-4	AWARGGSGEKLF
.	TRBV25-1	TRBJ2-1	ASSDPGRNEQF
large	TRBV5-6	TRBJ1-6	ASSAGQGEGSPLH
.	TRBV19	TRBJ2-1	ASSLGGSLSSYNEQF
.	TRBV30	TRBJ2-7	AWSPKTGSYEQY
.	TRBV9	TRBJ1-2	ASSMRDNAYGYT
.	TRBV7-2	TRBJ1-6	ASSPDTRSNSPLH